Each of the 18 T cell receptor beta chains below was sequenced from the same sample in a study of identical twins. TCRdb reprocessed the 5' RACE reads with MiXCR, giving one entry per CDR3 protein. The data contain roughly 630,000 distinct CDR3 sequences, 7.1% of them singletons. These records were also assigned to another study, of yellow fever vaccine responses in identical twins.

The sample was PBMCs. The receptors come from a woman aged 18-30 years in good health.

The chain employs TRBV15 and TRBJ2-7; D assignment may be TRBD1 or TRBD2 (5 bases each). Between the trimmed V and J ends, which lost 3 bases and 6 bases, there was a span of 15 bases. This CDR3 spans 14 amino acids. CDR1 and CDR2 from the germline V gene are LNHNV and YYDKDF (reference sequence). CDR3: CATSSPGDLREQYF. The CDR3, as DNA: TGTGCCACCAGCAGTCCTGGGGACCTCCGCGAGCAGTACTTC.

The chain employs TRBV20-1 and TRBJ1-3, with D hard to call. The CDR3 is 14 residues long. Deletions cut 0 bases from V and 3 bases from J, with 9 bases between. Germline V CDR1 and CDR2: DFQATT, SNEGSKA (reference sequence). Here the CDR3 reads CSARDGEVGNTIYF. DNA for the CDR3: TGCAGTGCTAGAGATGGGGAGGTTGGAAACACCATATATTTT.

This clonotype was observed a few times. This chain's CDR3 is CASSRGVGSDQPQHF. The CDR3 nucleotides read TGTGCCAGCAGCCGGGGGGTAGGGTCGGATCAGCCCCAGCATTTT. The genes are TRBV7-2 and TRBJ1-5; maybe TRBD1 (5 bases). CDR3 length equals 15 residues. The germline V gene encodes CDR1 SGHTA and CDR2 FQGNSA. V gave up 5 bases and J gave up 5 bases, with 16 bases separating them.

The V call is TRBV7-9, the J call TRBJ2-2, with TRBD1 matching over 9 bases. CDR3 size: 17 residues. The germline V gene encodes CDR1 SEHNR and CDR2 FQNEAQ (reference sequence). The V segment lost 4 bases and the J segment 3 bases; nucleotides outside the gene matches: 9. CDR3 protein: CASSSPVWDRDTGELFF. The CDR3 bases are TGTGCCAGCAGCTCGCCAGTATGGGACAGGGACACCGGGGAGCTGTTTTTT.

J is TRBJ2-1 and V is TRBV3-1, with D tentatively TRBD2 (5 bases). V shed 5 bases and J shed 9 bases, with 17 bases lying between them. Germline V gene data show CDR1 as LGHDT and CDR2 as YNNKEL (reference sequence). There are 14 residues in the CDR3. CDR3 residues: CASSYSPGGGEQFF. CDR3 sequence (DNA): TGTGCCAGCAGCTACTCCCCCGGAGGCGGTGAGCAGTTCTTC.

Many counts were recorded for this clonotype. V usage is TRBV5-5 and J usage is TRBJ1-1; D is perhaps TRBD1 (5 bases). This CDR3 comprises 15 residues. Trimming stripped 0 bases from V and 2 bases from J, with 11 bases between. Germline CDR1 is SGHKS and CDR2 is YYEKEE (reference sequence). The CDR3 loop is CASSLDPGVNTEAFF. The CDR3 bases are TGTGCCAGCAGCTTGGATCCGGGGGTTAACACTGAAGCTTTCTTT.

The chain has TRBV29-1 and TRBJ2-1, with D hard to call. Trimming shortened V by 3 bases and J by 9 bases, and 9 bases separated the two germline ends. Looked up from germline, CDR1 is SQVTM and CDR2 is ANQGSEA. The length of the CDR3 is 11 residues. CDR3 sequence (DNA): TGCAGCGTTGAGCAATTAGTTGAGCAGTTCTTC. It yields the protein CSVEQLVEQFF.

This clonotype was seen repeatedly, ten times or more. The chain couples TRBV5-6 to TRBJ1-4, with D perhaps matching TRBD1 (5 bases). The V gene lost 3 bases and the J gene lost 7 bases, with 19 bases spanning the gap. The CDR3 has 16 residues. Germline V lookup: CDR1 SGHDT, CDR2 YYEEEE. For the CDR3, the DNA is TGTGCCAGCAGCTCGCGCCGGGCCCTTGGGGGTGAAAAACTGTTTTTT. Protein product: CASSSRRALGGEKLFF.

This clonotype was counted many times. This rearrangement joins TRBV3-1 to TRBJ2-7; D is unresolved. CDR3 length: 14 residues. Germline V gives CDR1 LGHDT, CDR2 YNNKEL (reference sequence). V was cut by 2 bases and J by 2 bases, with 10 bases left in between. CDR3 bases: TGTGCCAGCAGCCAAAGTGGGGATCCCTACGAGCAGTACTTC. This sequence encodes CASSQSGDPYEQYF.

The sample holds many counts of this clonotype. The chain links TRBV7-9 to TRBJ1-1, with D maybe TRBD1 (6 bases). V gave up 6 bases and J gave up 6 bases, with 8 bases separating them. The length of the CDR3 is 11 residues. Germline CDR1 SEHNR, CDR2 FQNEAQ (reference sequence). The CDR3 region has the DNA TGTGCCAGCAGAGAGGGGGCTGAAGCTTTCTTT. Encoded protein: CASREGAEAFF.

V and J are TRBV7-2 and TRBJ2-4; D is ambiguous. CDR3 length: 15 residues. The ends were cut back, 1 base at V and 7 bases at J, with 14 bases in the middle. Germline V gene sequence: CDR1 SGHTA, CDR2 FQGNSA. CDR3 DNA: TGTGCCAGCAGCTTAGTTGTCAGCACAAATAACATTCAGTACTTC. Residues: CASSLVVSTNNIQYF.

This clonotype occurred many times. CDR3: CSSWGRQSHGGGVDEQFF. The CDR3 DNA reads as TGCAGCTCTTGGGGAAGACAGTCCCATGGGGGGGGAGTCGATGAGCAGTTCTTC. V gene TRBV29-1 combines with J gene TRBJ2-1; 7 positions agree with TRBD2. This CDR3 is built from 18 residues. Unmatched junction bases numbered 27, after V lost 8 bases and J lost 8 bases. Germline assignment: CDR1 SQVTM and CDR2 ANQGSEA.

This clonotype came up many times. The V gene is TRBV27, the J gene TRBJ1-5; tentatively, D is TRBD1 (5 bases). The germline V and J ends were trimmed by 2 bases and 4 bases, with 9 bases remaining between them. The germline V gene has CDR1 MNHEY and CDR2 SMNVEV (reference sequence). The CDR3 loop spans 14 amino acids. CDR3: CASSLGGPNQPQHF. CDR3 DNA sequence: TGTGCCAGCAGTTTAGGGGGTCCTAATCAGCCCCAGCATTTT.

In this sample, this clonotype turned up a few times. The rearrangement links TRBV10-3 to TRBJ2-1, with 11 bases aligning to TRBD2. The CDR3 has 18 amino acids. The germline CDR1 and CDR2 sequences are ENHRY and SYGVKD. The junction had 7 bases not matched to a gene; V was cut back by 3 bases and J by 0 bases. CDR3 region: CAISEISGGAYSYNEQFF. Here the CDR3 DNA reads TGTGCCATCAGTGAAATTAGCGGGGGGGCCTACTCCTACAATGAGCAGTTCTTC.

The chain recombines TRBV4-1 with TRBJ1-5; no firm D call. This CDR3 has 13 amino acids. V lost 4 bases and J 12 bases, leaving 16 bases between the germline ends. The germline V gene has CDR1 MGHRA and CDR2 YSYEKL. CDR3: CASSRSYTSLQHF. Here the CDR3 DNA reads TGCGCCAGCAGCCGAAGTTACACATCTCTCCAGCATTTT.

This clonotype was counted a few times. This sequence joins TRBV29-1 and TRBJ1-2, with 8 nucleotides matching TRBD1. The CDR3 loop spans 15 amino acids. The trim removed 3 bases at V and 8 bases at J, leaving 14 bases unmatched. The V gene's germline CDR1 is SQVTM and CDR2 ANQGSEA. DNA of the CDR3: TGCAGCGTTGACCCGGCCGGACAGGGCCCTCCGGGCTACACCTTC. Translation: CSVDPAGQGPPGYTF. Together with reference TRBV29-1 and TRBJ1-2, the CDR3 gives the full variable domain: SAVISQKPSRDICQRGTSLTIQCQVDSQVTMMFWYRQQPGQSLTLIATANQGSEATYESGFVIDKFPISRPNLTFSTLTVSNMSPEDSSIYLCSVDPAGQGPPGYTFGSGTRLTVV.

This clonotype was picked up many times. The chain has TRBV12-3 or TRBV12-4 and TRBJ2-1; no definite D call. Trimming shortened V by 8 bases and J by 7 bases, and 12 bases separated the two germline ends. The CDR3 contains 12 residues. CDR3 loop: CASRLGRNEQFF. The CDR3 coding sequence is TGTGCCAGCCGGTTAGGGCGGAATGAGCAGTTCTTC.

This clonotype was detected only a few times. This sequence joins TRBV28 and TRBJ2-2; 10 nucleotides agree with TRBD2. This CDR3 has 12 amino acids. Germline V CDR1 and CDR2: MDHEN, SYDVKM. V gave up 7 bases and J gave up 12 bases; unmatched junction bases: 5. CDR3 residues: CASTSSGRKLFF. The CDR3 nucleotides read TGTGCCAGCACTTCTAGCGGGAGAAAGCTGTTTTTT.